The TCR beta chain under discussion was sequenced for a study of T cell repertoires in cytomegalovirus infection. General study results and limits: Identification of carriers of CMV plus the relevant HLA was achieved through cumulative public TCR beta family frequency.

TCRdb processed the reads anew with MiXCR; each CDR3 protein has one entry. Seen here are 150,000 to 200,000 distinct CDR3 sequences, 15% to 20% observed once, and the top ten hold around 3.2%. Concerning this clonotype itself: Its antigen is still unknown.

The CDR3 has 14 residues. Germline values: CDR1 SNHLY, CDR2 FYNNEI. The ends lost 3 bases at V and 1 base at J; junction bases unmatched: 1. The origin of this receptor is a human donor in good health (CMV status not recorded). Some clones in this sample may be carry-over from other donors' samples. The chain is built from TRBV2 and TRBJ1-1; 8 bases align to TRBD1. The sequencing input was PBMCs. CDR3 coding DNA: TGTGCCAGCAGTGATCAGGGGGCGAACACTGAAGCTTTCTTT. Translated, it gives CASSDQGANTEAFF.